This is a list of T cell receptor beta chains from one sample in a study of response to subunit inactivated influenza vaccine. In TCRdb, the RT-PCR reads were re-called with MiXCR into one record per CDR3 protein. The top ten clones hold more than 9.5% of a sample with fewer than 750,000 distinct CDR3 sequences, 14% of them seen once. The sample in question was PBMCs from blood, obtained less than 13 days after vaccination. Receptors were obtained from a man between 45 and 60 years old who received an inactivated influenza vaccine. CDR3s include the opening cysteine and the closing phenylalanine or tryptophan. Fields, in order: CDR3 protein, CDR3 DNA, D gene, clone size, V gene, J gene. A D gene is named only where the DNA matches it firmly. Clone sizes are given selectively: once, few, many, or a class where the clone is expanded.

CDR3 protein: CASSPFDSTDTQYF; CDR3 DNA: TGCGCCAGCAGCCCCTTTGACAGCACAGATACGCAGTATTTT; D gene: -; clone size: few; V gene: TRBV5-1; J gene: TRBJ2-3
CDR3 protein: CASSRQGRYTDTQYF; CDR3 DNA: TGTGCCAGCTCACGACAGGGGAGATACACAGATACGCAGTATTTT; D gene: TRBD1; clone size: -; V gene: TRBV18; J gene: TRBJ2-3
CDR3 protein: CASSFSRGEQYF; CDR3 DNA: TGTGCCAGCAGTTTCAGCAGGGGCGAGCAGTACTTC; D gene: -; clone size: -; V gene: TRBV12-3/TRBV12-4; J gene: TRBJ2-7
CDR3 protein: CASSQDGTVTNTEAFF; CDR3 DNA: TGCGCCAGCAGCCAAGACGGGACAGTTACGAACACTGAAGCTTTCTTT; D gene: TRBD1; clone size: few; V gene: TRBV4-3; J gene: TRBJ1-1
CDR3 protein: CASSDRDEQYF; CDR3 DNA: TGTGCCAGCTCGGACAGGGACGAGCAGTACTTC; D gene: TRBD1; clone size: few; V gene: TRBV10-3; J gene: TRBJ2-7
CDR3 protein: CASSQDPIGGVSEAFF; CDR3 DNA: TGCGCCAGCAGCCAAGATCCTATCGGGGGCGTCTCTGAAGCTTTCTTT; D gene: -; clone size: -; V gene: TRBV4-3; J gene: TRBJ1-1
CDR3 protein: CASRLEGSRTDTQYF; CDR3 DNA: TGTGCCAGCAGGCTCGAGGGTTCCCGAACAGATACGCAGTATTTT; D gene: -; clone size: few; V gene: TRBV3-1; J gene: TRBJ2-3
CDR3 protein: CASSLEGGRRAGNTIYF; CDR3 DNA: TGCGCCAGCAGCTTGGAGGGGGGACGGAGGGCTGGAAACACCATATATTTT; D gene: -; clone size: -; V gene: TRBV5-1; J gene: TRBJ1-3
CDR3 protein: CSARYGTGYYEQYF; CDR3 DNA: TGCAGTGCTAGATATGGGACAGGGTACTACGAGCAGTACTTC; D gene: TRBD1; clone size: few; V gene: TRBV20-1; J gene: TRBJ2-7
CDR3 protein: CASSQDVVASSQETQYF; CDR3 DNA: TGCGCCAGCAGCCAAGATGTGGTGGCGTCATCACAAGAGACCCAGTACTTC; D gene: -; clone size: -; V gene: TRBV4-3; J gene: TRBJ2-5
CDR3 protein: CASSVDRNQPQHF; CDR3 DNA: TGTGCCAGCAGCGTAGACAGAAATCAGCCCCAGCATTTT; D gene: -; clone size: many; V gene: TRBV2; J gene: TRBJ1-5
CDR3 protein: CASSLAYLARTDTQYF; CDR3 DNA: TGTGCCAGCAGCTTAGCCTACCTAGCCCGCACAGATACGCAGTATTTT; D gene: -; clone size: -; V gene: TRBV7-2; J gene: TRBJ2-3
CDR3 protein: CSVRRGAVTDTQYF; CDR3 DNA: TGCAGCGTTAGGCGGGGGGCGGTGACAGATACGCAGTATTTT; D gene: TRBD2; clone size: few; V gene: TRBV29-1; J gene: TRBJ2-3
CDR3 protein: CSASQSQETQYF; CDR3 DNA: TGCAGTGCTTCCCAATCACAAGAGACCCAGTACTTC; D gene: -; clone size: -; V gene: TRBV20-1; J gene: TRBJ2-5
CDR3 protein: CASRGPGQGSDEQFF; CDR3 DNA: TGTGCCAGCAGAGGACCGGGACAGGGATCGGATGAGCAGTTCTTC; D gene: TRBD1; clone size: -; V gene: TRBV2; J gene: TRBJ2-1
CDR3 protein: CASSYYGLTQETQYF; CDR3 DNA: TGTGCCAGCAGTTACTATGGGCTTACGCAAGAGACCCAGTACTTC; D gene: -; clone size: -; V gene: TRBV6-5; J gene: TRBJ2-5
CDR3 protein: CASSPVGGGNQPQHF; CDR3 DNA: TGCGCCAGCAGCCCGGTGGGGGGGGGCAATCAGCCCCAGCATTTT; D gene: -; clone size: -; V gene: TRBV5-1; J gene: TRBJ1-5
CDR3 protein: CASSFRQPNQETQYF; CDR3 DNA: TGCGCCAGCAGCTTCCGACAGCCGAACCAAGAGACCCAGTACTTC; D gene: -; clone size: few; V gene: TRBV5-1; J gene: TRBJ2-5
CDR3 protein: CASSLRPDPYEQYF; CDR3 DNA: TGTGCCAGCAGCTTACGGCCAGACCCATACGAGCAGTACTTC; D gene: -; clone size: few; V gene: TRBV7-9; J gene: TRBJ2-7
CDR3 protein: CASIQTGGGTEAFF; CDR3 DNA: TGCGCCAGCATACAGACAGGGGGCGGCACTGAAGCTTTCTTT; D gene: TRBD1; clone size: few; V gene: TRBV5-1; J gene: TRBJ1-1
CDR3 protein: CASSPTNSGNEQFF; CDR3 DNA: TGTGCCAGCAGCCCTACTAATAGCGGGAATGAGCAGTTCTTC; D gene: TRBD2; clone size: -; V gene: TRBV3-1; J gene: TRBJ2-1
CDR3 protein: CSARELAGGSNEQFF; CDR3 DNA: TGCAGTGCTAGAGAGCTAGCGGGAGGGTCCAATGAGCAGTTCTTC; D gene: TRBD2; clone size: -; V gene: TRBV20-1; J gene: TRBJ2-1
CDR3 protein: CASSYLQGRGHETQYF; CDR3 DNA: TGTGCCAGCAGTTACTTACAGGGGAGGGGACACGAGACCCAGTACTTC; D gene: -; clone size: -; V gene: TRBV6-5; J gene: TRBJ2-5
CDR3 protein: CASGTGGGSLGYTF; CDR3 DNA: TGCGCCAGCGGAACGGGGGGAGGATCCTTGGGCTACACCTTC; D gene: -; clone size: -; V gene: TRBV5-1; J gene: TRBJ1-2
CDR3 protein: CASSLADRNEKLFF; CDR3 DNA: TGTGCCAGCAGTTTAGCGGACCGTAATGAAAAACTGTTTTTT; D gene: -; clone size: -; V gene: TRBV28; J gene: TRBJ1-4
CDR3 protein: CASSSASFPGYTF; CDR3 DNA: TGTGCCAGCAGCTCCGCCAGTTTTCCTGGCTACACCTTC; D gene: -; clone size: many; V gene: TRBV9; J gene: TRBJ1-2
CDR3 protein: CASSSGPWLGETQYF; CDR3 DNA: TGTGCCAGCAGCTCCGGGCCTTGGCTGGGGGAGACCCAGTACTTC; D gene: -; clone size: few; V gene: TRBV7-2; J gene: TRBJ2-5